This passage covers 5 T cell receptor beta chains from one sample sequenced in a study of tumor-infiltrating lymphocytes in primary liver carcinoma. DNA and RNA were both co-extracted from 20-30 mg of bulk tissue that had not been sorted. With approximately 470 ng total RNA as template and a constant-region primer, TCR beta cDNA was made. Libraries of TCR beta came from three nested multiplex PCR rounds with slightly modified ARM-PCR. Both of the initial two PCR rounds ran for 10 cycles and employed TRBV1-TRBV30 forward primers alongside a C-beta reverse primer. TCRdb recomputed calls from the multiplex PCR reads with MiXCR, one row per CDR3 protein. Found here are 30,000 to 40,000 distinct CDR3 sequences, under 75% of them singletons; the top ten hold about 16%. Sequenced material: liver tumor tissue from sampling region 4. The subset denotes: tumor region T4, right-lateral pole. These receptors were taken from a man aged 35 to 55 with primary liver carcinoma and hepatitis B virus infection.

Turning to this clonotype: No conserved phenylalanine or tryptophan is present at the end of the CDR3, so a read error is the likely explanation. CDR3 in amino acids: CASSLWTSGTDTQYL. As DNA, the CDR3 is TGTGCCAGCAGCCTATGGACTAGCGGGACAGATACGCAGTATCTT. The chain combines TRBV9 with TRBJ2-3, with 11 bases matching TRBD2. CDR3 length equals 15 residues. CDR1 SGDLS and CDR2 YYNGEE come from the germline V gene. Losses at the gene ends were 4 bases for V and 3 bases for J; bases not matched to a gene: 4.

As for this clonotype: The germline gene is not matched at one end of the junction; a read error may be the cause. CDR3 nucleotides: TGTGCCAGTAGTTCCCCTCCTGGCGGGAGGGCCTTTAGTGAGCAGATCTTC. Its protein is CASSSPPGGRAFSEQIF. This chain joins TRBV11-1 and TRBJ2-1; 9 bases line up with TRBD2. CDR3 length equals 17 residues. Germline values: CDR1 SGHAT, CDR2 FQDESV (reference sequence).

In regard to this clonotype: The conserved final phenylalanine or tryptophan is absent from the CDR3, which likely points to a read error. The J gene is TRBJ2-3, the V gene TRBV10-3; D assignment may be TRBD1 or TRBD2 (5 bases each). The CDR3 extends over 15 amino acids. In germline, CDR1 is ENHRY, CDR2 SYGVKD. The CDR3 loop reads CAINEGRQSIDTQYS. The CDR3 region has the DNA TGTGCCATCAATGAGGGGAGACAATCCATAGATACGCAGTATTCT.

A few counts support this clonotype. The chain carries TRBV12-3 or TRBV12-4 and TRBJ2-2, with 11 bases aligning to TRBD1. Trimming removed 10 bases from V and 10 bases from J; junction bases left unmatched: 17. The CDR3 is made up of 16 amino acids. The CDR3 sequence: CANSLGTGGLFVELFF. CDR3 sequence (DNA): TGTGCCAACAGCCTCGGGACAGGGGGGTTGTTCGTGGAGCTGTTTTTT.

The J gene is TRBJ2-5, the V gene TRBV7-2; a weak D match, TRBD1 (6 bases). The CDR3 is 15 amino acids. Trimming took 1 base from V and 4 from J, leaving 13 bases between them. Looked up from germline, CDR1 is SGHTA and CDR2 is FQGNSA. The CDR3: CASSLGWGPGETQYF. DNA of the CDR3: TGTGCCAGCAGCTTAGGGTGGGGGCCGGGAGAGACCCAGTACTTC.